Detailed here is one TCR beta chain. Its antigen is currently unknown. Profiled with immunoSEQ multiplex PCR; TCRdb holds only in-frame clones, not every one. The sample lists 2 million to 3 million clones, 80% to 95% occurring once. This record comes from a study of shared clonotypes between healthy human individuals. Overall study findings and caveats: What limited the represented genetic and exposure-history diversity was the small number of donors. Shared clonotypes across all four donors exceeded non-shared ones in generation probability. Larger estimated richness was generally seen in naive subsets than in memory subsets.

Germline CDR1 SGHAT, CDR2 FQNNGV. CDR3 length: 18 amino acids. V was clipped by 5 bases and J by 5 bases; unmatched bases: 16. Healthy HIV-negative adults without recent acute infections or vaccinations served as donors. The sequenced sample consisted of naive CD4+ T cells from PBMCs. The subset was: CD45RA+ positively selected. This chain connects TRBV11-2 to TRBJ2-3; TRBD2 matches at 10 bases. This clonotype was sampled from a young man in good health. Some clones in this sample may be carry-over from other donors' samples. CDR3 nucleotide sequence: TGTGCCAGCAGCGTTCGGGACATGCTAGCGGGAGCGGTAGATACGCAGTATTTT. Amino acid sequence: CASSVRDMLAGAVDTQYF.